The present T cell receptor (beta chain) was sequenced within a study of cytomegalovirus exposure and HLA in healthy donors. General observations from the study: The study assumed roughly uniform donor sequencing depth for presence/absence analyses.

In regard to this clone: Its target is unknown.

PCR amplification relied on 60 Vbeta primers (plus 13 Jbeta primers). The protocol was immunoSEQ multiplex PCR, while the TCRdb copy is restricted to in-frame clones and leaves out a portion. This table has roughly 130,000 clones, around four fifths appearing once. Germline CDR1 LNHDA, CDR2 SQIVND (reference sequence). The CDR3 sequence is 17 residues long. V shed 3 bases and J 4 bases; nucleotides not matched to a gene: 7. V is TRBV19 and J is TRBJ2-1; 12 bases line up with TRBD2. The source is a middle-aged woman in good health and CMV-seropositive. The sequenced sample consisted of PBMCs. The CDR3 sequence is CASSMVPTSGGYNEQFF. The CDR3 coding sequence is TGTGCCAGTAGTATGGTCCCCACTAGCGGGGGGTACAATGAGCAGTTCTTC.